The 25 T cell receptor beta chains given below trace back to one sample, sequenced in a study of CD8 T cells in Susac syndrome. Reverse transcription of about 0.5 to 1 ug RNA used random hexamers. TCRdb passed the immunoSEQ multiplex PCR reads through MiXCR, listing each CDR3 protein once. The sample lists approximately 210,000 distinct CDR3 sequences; about 95% were seen once. The sequenced material came from CD4+ T cells from PBMCs. The receptors shown here come from a human donor with Susac syndrome.

This rearrangement joins TRBV7-8 to TRBJ1-1, with no clear D. CDR3 length: 12 residues. Trimming shortened V by 0 bases and J by 7 bases, and 6 bases separated the two germline ends. CDR1 and CDR2 from the germline V gene are SGHVS and FQNEAQ. The CDR3 here is CASSLAGSEAFF. As DNA, the CDR3 is TGTGCCAGCAGCTTAGCGGGGAGTGAAGCTTTCTTT.

The chain combines TRBV20-1 with TRBJ2-7; 8 bases fit TRBD1. The CDR3 has 13 residues. The ends lost 5 bases at V and 4 bases at J; junction bases unmatched: 7. From germline, CDR1 is DFQATT and CDR2 SNEGSKA (reference sequence). The CDR3, as DNA: TGCAGTGCTCTGGACAGGGTAATTTACGAGCAGTACTTC. This encodes CSALDRVIYEQYF.

The CDR3 sequence: CASSQDRRGNSPLHF. The CDR3 coding sequence is TGTGCCAGCAGCCAAGACCGCAGGGGCAATTCACCCCTCCACTTT. The J gene is TRBJ1-6, the V gene TRBV14, with D perhaps matching TRBD1 (6 bases). The germline V gene has CDR1 SGHDN and CDR2 FVKESK. Trimming left V 0 bases short and J 7 bases short, with 10 bases between. This CDR3 region has 15 residues.

The chain joins TRBV28 to TRBJ1-2; 9 bases are a match to TRBD1. With 4 bases clipped from V and 8 bases from J, the junction kept 11 bases outside the gene matches. The CDR3 contains 15 residues. Germline V CDR1 and CDR2: MDHEN, SYDVKM. CDR3 protein: CASSSTPGQGGGYTF. In DNA form, the CDR3 reads TGTGCCAGCAGTTCCACACCGGGACAGGGTGGAGGCTACACCTTC.

CDR3 region: CASSSEKTPGDEQYF. The DNA of the CDR3 is TGTGCCAGCTCCTCCGAGAAGACACCAGGGGACGAGCAGTACTTC. V usage is TRBV18 and J usage is TRBJ2-7; a possible D gene is TRBD1 (6 bases). Germline loops: CDR1 KGHSH, CDR2 LQKENI. Trimming removed 6 bases from V and 5 bases from J, with 20 bases in between. The CDR3 consists of 15 residues. The variable domain in full, with the rest retrieved from reference TRBV18 and TRBJ2-7, is NAGVMQNPRHLVRRRGQEARLRCSPMKGHSHVYWYRQLPEEGLKFMVYLQKENIIDESGMPKERFSAEFPKEGPSILRIQQVVRGDSAAYFCASSSEKTPGDEQYFGPGTRLTVT.

V and J are TRBV20-1 and TRBJ1-5; D gene ambiguous. V was cut by 6 bases and J by 6 bases, with 12 bases left in between. Per the germline V gene, CDR1 is DFQATT and CDR2 is SNEGSKA (reference sequence). The CDR3 runs 12 residues. CDR3 nucleotides: TGCAGTGCCCCCCACGTCGGTCAGCCCCAGCATTTT. This codes for CSAPHVGQPQHF.

The chain employs TRBV20-1 and TRBJ1-6, with D unresolved. V lost 1 base and J 10 bases, leaving 14 bases between the germline ends. This CDR3 has 14 residues. In germline, CDR1 is DFQATT, CDR2 SNEGSKA (reference sequence). The CDR3 spells CSARVRTESSPLHF. The CDR3 DNA sequence: TGCAGTGCTAGAGTCAGGACGGAGTCCTCACCCCTCCACTTT.

The chain couples TRBV20-1 to TRBJ1-6; D call uncertain. The CDR3 runs to 14 residues. Germline-derived CDR1 and CDR2 are DFQATT and SNEGSKA (reference sequence). Trimming cost V 3 bases and J 7 bases, with 13 bases left between them. As DNA, the CDR3 is TGCAGTGCTAGTAGGCAATTTCTGAATTCACCCCTCCACTTT. The encoded protein is CSASRQFLNSPLHF.

The J gene is TRBJ2-5, the V gene TRBV7-2; the match to TRBD1 covers 10 bases. The germline CDR1 and CDR2 sequences are SGHTA and FQGNSA. The CDR3 loop spans 15 amino acids. Unmatched junction bases numbered 6, after V lost 5 bases and J lost 3 bases. The CDR3 DNA is TGTGCCAGCAGCAACCGGGACAGGGGCGAAGAGACCCAGTACTTC. Its translation: CASSNRDRGEETQYF.

The CDR3 region has the DNA TGTGCCAGCAGTTACCCCACCTACGAGCAGTACTTC. It is translated as CASSYPTYEQYF. The rearrangement links TRBV6-2 or TRBV6-3 to TRBJ2-7; D ambiguous. The V and J ends lost 2 bases and 2 bases respectively, with 4 bases between them. The germline CDR1 and CDR2 sequences are MNHEY and SVGEGT. This CDR3 contains 12 residues.

V and J are TRBV12-3 or TRBV12-4 and TRBJ2-5; D is ambiguous. The ends were cut back, 4 bases at V and 7 bases at J, with 16 bases in the middle. This CDR3 spans 14 amino acids. For the CDR3, the DNA is TGTGCCAGCAGTTCCCTCTCGGTGGCCACGACCCAGTACTTC. Translated, it gives CASSSLSVATTQYF.

The chain joins TRBV20-1 to TRBJ2-1; maybe TRBD2 (6 bases). The CDR3 runs to 16 residues. Germline V CDR1 and CDR2: DFQATT, SNEGSKA (reference sequence). V was clipped by 5 bases and J by 5 bases, with 22 bases between them. The CDR3 region has the DNA TGCAGTGCTTTAAGGAGGGGATCAGCGGCTAACAATGAGCAGTTCTTC. Its protein is CSALRRGSAANNEQFF.

This rearrangement joins TRBV5-1 to TRBJ2-4, with 7 bases fitting TRBD1. V dropped 5 bases and J dropped 0; count of bases not matched to a gene: 17. CDR1 is SGHRS, CDR2 YFSETQ, per germline. This CDR3 is 19 amino acids long. In DNA form, the CDR3 reads TGCGCCAGCAGTCCGATGGGATCTTCGGGACAGCTAGCCAAAAACATTCAGTACTTC. Its protein product is CASSPMGSSGQLAKNIQYF.

This chain connects TRBV20-1 to TRBJ1-4; possibly TRBD1 for D (6 bases). V was pared by 1 base and J by 4 bases, with 13 bases between. Per the germline V gene, CDR1 is DFQATT and CDR2 is SNEGSKA (reference sequence). The CDR3 covers 15 residues. The DNA of the CDR3 is TGCAGTGCTAGAGTTCTCCGGGACAATAATGAAAAACTGTTTTTT. Translation: CSARVLRDNNEKLFF.

The chain uses TRBV6-2 or TRBV6-3 and TRBJ2-2, with D tentatively TRBD1 or TRBD2 (5 bases each). The CDR3 has 15 amino acids. The germline V and J ends were trimmed by 2 bases and 4 bases, with 11 bases remaining between them. CDR1 and CDR2 from the germline V gene are MNHEY and SVGEGT. The CDR3 DNA is TGTGCCAGCAGTTACCCGGGACCTTTCACCGGGGAGCTGTTTTTT. Amino acid sequence: CASSYPGPFTGELFF.

The chain recombines TRBV4-3 with TRBJ2-2; TRBD1 might be the D (6 bases). Per the germline V gene, CDR1 is LGHNA and CDR2 is YSLEER. V was cut by 4 bases and J by 2 bases, with 11 bases left in between. CDR3 size: 15 residues. The CDR3 sequence is CASSRGQLNTGELFF. The CDR3 DNA reads TGCGCCAGCAGCCGAGGACAGCTTAACACCGGGGAGCTGTTTTTT.

The J gene is TRBJ2-3, the V gene TRBV12-3 or TRBV12-4, with 7 bases lining up with TRBD1. This CDR3 has 15 amino acids. J gave up 2 bases and V 2 bases, and 4 bases lay outside the gene matches. Here the CDR3 reads CASSLSGQATDTQYF. The CDR3 bases are TGTGCCAGCAGTTTATCAGGACAGGCCACAGATACGCAGTATTTT.

The rearrangement joins TRBV6-6 to TRBJ2-1, with 7 bases fitting TRBD2. CDR1 and CDR2 (germline): MNHNY, SVGAGI (reference sequence). The CDR3 has 14 amino acids. The V segment lost 5 bases and the J segment 4 bases; nucleotides outside the gene matches: 5. In DNA, the CDR3 is TGTGCCAGCAGTCCCCCGGGGGGATACAATGAGCAGTTCTTC. As protein: CASSPPGGYNEQFF.

The chain links TRBV5-1 to TRBJ2-6; D is undetermined. The V gene lost 0 bases and the J gene lost 0 bases, with 4 bases spanning the gap. Looked up from germline, CDR1 is SGHRS and CDR2 is YFSETQ. This CDR3 is built from 15 residues. CDR3 sequence (DNA): TGCGCCAGCAGCTTGGAGCCCTCTGGGGCCAACGTCCTGACTTTC. Translated, it gives CASSLEPSGANVLTF.

The V call is TRBV27, the J call TRBJ1-5; 10 nucleotides match TRBD1. V lost 5 bases and J lost 6; bases outside the gene matches: 13. This CDR3 spans 17 amino acids. The germline V gene has CDR1 MNHEY and CDR2 SMNVEV (reference sequence). The CDR3 protein is CASSRGAGQGVGQPQHF. The CDR3 DNA reads as TGTGCCAGCAGTCGGGGTGCCGGACAGGGGGTGGGTCAGCCCCAGCATTTT.

This rearrangement joins TRBV28 to TRBJ1-4; possible D gene TRBD1, 6 bases. The V gene lost 2 bases and the J gene lost 8 bases, with 12 bases spanning the gap. This CDR3 spans 14 amino acids. Germline V CDR1 and CDR2: MDHEN, SYDVKM. The CDR3 DNA sequence: TGTGCCAGCAGTTTACGCCAGGGGTGGGAAAAACTGTTTTTT. Its protein is CASSLRQGWEKLFF.

The rearrangement joins TRBV10-3 to TRBJ2-5, with 7 nucleotides matching TRBD1. The CDR3 covers 15 residues. The V gene's germline CDR1 is ENHRY and CDR2 SYGVKD. With 6 bases clipped from V and 1 base from J, the junction kept 8 bases outside the gene matches. The CDR3 here is CAIREDRRFQETQYF. The CDR3 nucleotides read TGTGCCATCAGGGAGGACAGGAGATTCCAAGAGACCCAGTACTTC.

The rearrangement uses TRBV6-1 and TRBJ1-2; no reliable D call. V was cut by 11 bases and J by 4 bases, with 11 bases left in between. Looked up from germline, CDR1 is MNHNS and CDR2 is SASEGT. This CDR3 region has 11 residues. The CDR3 DNA follows: TGTGCCGGTCAGCTTAGCTATGGCTACACCTTC. Protein: CAGQLSYGYTF.

V usage is TRBV12-5 and J usage is TRBJ1-2; D possibly corresponds to TRBD1 (5 bases). V was shortened by 7 bases and J by 4 bases, with 13 bases between the two germline ends. The CDR3 runs 13 residues. Germline assignment: CDR1 LGHNT and CDR2 FRNRAP. The CDR3 protein is CASAPPGAYGYTF. Written as DNA, the CDR3 is TGTGCTAGTGCCCCGCCCGGGGCCTATGGCTACACCTTC.

The genes are TRBV19 and TRBJ1-1; D not certain. Germline CDR1 and CDR2: LNHDA and SQIVND (reference sequence). Trimming cost V 5 bases and J 1 base, with 8 bases left between them. The CDR3 length is 13 residues. The CDR3 nucleotides read TGTGCCAGTAGTCGTGTGGGGAACACTGAAGCTTTCTTT. It translates to CASSRVGNTEAFF.